This is a list of T cell receptor beta chains from one sample in a study of T cell changes during pregnancy in multiple sclerosis. Libraries were prepared by immunoSEQ multiplex PCR; TCRdb keeps only in-frame clonotypes and omits some of them. This sample has around 30,000 clones, with 93% found just once. Source: CD4+ T cells from peripheral blood mononuclear cells, taken after pregnancy. The receptor set was obtained from a female donor with multiple sclerosis, enrolled in a pregnancy study. Both conserved end residues are part of each CDR3. D genes are given only for firm matches. The listing skips clone size in some rows; elsewhere it reads once, few, many or a size class.

clone_size	v_call	d_call	j_call	cdr3_aa	cdr3_nt
-	TRBV4-1	-	TRBJ2-1	CASSQDQGRYNEQFF	TGCGCCAGCAGCCAAGACCAGGGGCGCTACAATGAGCAGTTCTTC
-	TRBV27	-	TRBJ2-3	CASRTTKLAHTDTQYF	TGTGCCAGCAGGACAACGAAATTAGCGCACACAGATACGCAGTATTTT
-	TRBV10-3	-	TRBJ2-4	CAISDFAAGSENIQYF	TGTGCCATCAGTGATTTTGCGGCCGGCAGCGAAAACATTCAGTACTTC
-	TRBV11-2	-	TRBJ1-1	CASSLNLLNTEAFF	TGTGCCAGCAGCTTAAACCTATTGAACACTGAAGCTTTCTTT
-	TRBV18	-	TRBJ1-2	CASSPPGLQNRYYGYTF	TGTGCCAGCTCACCACCGGGACTCCAAAATCGATACTATGGCTACACCTTC
-	TRBV14	-	TRBJ1-5	CASSQDGSWRQPQHF	TGTGCCAGCAGCCAAGATGGCTCATGGAGACAGCCCCAGCATTTT
once	TRBV4-3	-	TRBJ1-1	CASSPTGNTEAFF	TGCGCCAGCAGCCCGACAGGTAACACTGAAGCTTTCTTT
-	TRBV7-8	TRBD2	TRBJ2-5	CASSSGIAGGRMETQYF	TGTGCCAGCAGCTCGGGGATAGCGGGAGGGCGGATGGAGACCCAGTACTTC
-	TRBV11-2	-	TRBJ2-5	CASSLAGGETQYF	TGTGCCAGCAGCTTAGCCGGGGGAGAGACCCAGTACTTC
-	TRBV7-6	-	TRBJ2-4	CASSLAYGGRAKNIQYF	TGTGCCAGCAGCTTAGCCTACGGGGGGCGGGCCAAAAACATTCAGTACTTC
-	TRBV6-5	-	TRBJ1-6	CASSYSTGAFPPLHF	TGTGCCAGCAGTTACTCCACCGGTGCCTTTCCACCCCTCCACTTT
-	TRBV10-3	-	TRBJ1-2	CAITPEGYGYTF	TGTGCCATCACCCCGGAGGGGTATGGCTACACCTTC
-	TRBV10-2	-	TRBJ1-1	CASSDRIQGDTEAFF	TGCGCCAGCAGTGACAGGATACAGGGAGACACTGAAGCTTTCTTT
-	TRBV14	TRBD2	TRBJ2-7	CASSRTGLERYEQYF	TGTGCCAGCAGCCGAACGGGACTAGAGCGTTACGAGCAGTACTTC
-	TRBV6-5	-	TRBJ1-1	CASNPQGGDTEAFF	TGTGCCAGCAACCCCCAAGGGGGGGACACTGAAGCTTTCTTT
-	TRBV18	-	TRBJ1-1	CASSRTGDTEAFF	TGTGCCAGCTCCAGGACTGGGGACACTGAAGCTTTCTTT
-	TRBV6-5	TRBD2	TRBJ2-7	CASSYVAGGPYEQYF	TGTGCCAGCAGTTACGTAGCGGGGGGGCCCTACGAGCAGTACTTC
-	TRBV19	-	TRBJ2-7	CASTKGQWGEQYF	TGTGCCAGTACCAAGGGGCAGTGGGGCGAGCAGTACTTC
-	TRBV7-2	TRBD1	TRBJ2-3	CASSVPGQGTDTQYF	TGTGCCAGCAGCGTCCCGGGACAGGGCACAGATACGCAGTATTTT
-	TRBV7-9	-	TRBJ1-5	CASSVGLHNQPQHF	TGTGCCAGCAGCGTAGGACTACACAATCAGCCCCAGCATTTT
-	TRBV6-6	TRBD2	TRBJ2-7	CASGLSSGSYEQYF	TGTGCCAGTGGTCTCTCAAGCGGGAGCTACGAGCAGTACTTC
once	TRBV18	-	TRBJ1-1	CASSTGSNTEAFF	TGTGCCAGCTCAACCGGTTCAAACACTGAAGCTTTCTTT
once	TRBV11-3	-	TRBJ2-1	CASSFGGSSYNEQFF	TGTGCCAGCAGCTTTGGGGGGAGCTCCTACAATGAGCAGTTCTTC
-	TRBV19	TRBD1	TRBJ2-6	CASGRGRGQGISGANVLTF	TGTGCCAGTGGTAGGGGGAGGGGACAGGGTATCTCTGGGGCCAACGTCCTGACTTTC
few	TRBV5-1	-	TRBJ1-1	CASCRMVNTEAFF	TGCGCCAGCTGCAGGATGGTGAACACTGAAGCTTTCTTT
-	TRBV18	-	TRBJ2-3	CASSPPSEESTQYF	TGTGCCAGCTCACCTCCTTCAGAGGAATCTACGCAGTATTTT
-	TRBV5-1	TRBD1	TRBJ2-2	CASSRPDRAGELFF	TGCGCCAGCAGCCGACCGGACAGGGCCGGGGAGCTGTTTTTT
-	TRBV2	-	TRBJ1-1	CASSSLPRSEAFF	TGTGCCAGCAGTTCACTCCCGAGGTCTGAAGCTTTCTTT
-	TRBV5-1	-	TRBJ1-2	CASTQGRLGYGYTF	TGCGCCAGCACTCAGGGCCGTCTAGGCTATGGCTACACCTTC
-	TRBV6-5	TRBD1	TRBJ1-2	CASRTGTGGGYGYTF	TGTGCCAGCAGAACCGGGACAGGTGGTGGCTATGGCTACACCTTC
-	TRBV27	-	TRBJ1-4	CASSDGHLEKLFF	TGTGCCAGCAGTGACGGACACCTTGAAAAACTGTTTTTT
-	TRBV5-8	TRBD1	TRBJ2-5	CASSRGQNQETQYF	TGTGCCAGCAGCCGGGGACAGAACCAAGAGACCCAGTACTTC
-	TRBV4-1	TRBD1	TRBJ1-5	CASSQERGTESNQPQHF	TGCGCCAGCAGCCAAGAGAGGGGGACAGAGAGCAATCAGCCCCAGCATTTT
-	TRBV4-3	-	TRBJ2-7	CASSQATSPLYEQYF	TGCGCCAGCAGCCAGGCCACTAGCCCACTCTACGAGCAGTACTTC
-	TRBV6-1	-	TRBJ2-1	CASSPGDYYNEQFF	TGTGCCAGCTCTCCGGGAGATTACTACAATGAGCAGTTCTTC
-	TRBV5-6	-	TRBJ2-7	CASSLPRLKPYEQYF	TGTGCCAGCAGTTTACCTCGACTCAAACCCTACGAGCAGTACTTC
-	TRBV4-2	TRBD2	TRBJ2-1	CASSRGGPGLTYNEQFF	TGTGCCAGCAGCCGAGGCGGTCCGGGACTAACTTACAATGAGCAGTTCTTC
-	TRBV7-2	-	TRBJ1-6	CASTISQGGDSPLHF	TGTGCCAGCACTATAAGCCAAGGGGGGGATTCACCCCTCCACTTT
-	TRBV5-4	TRBD1	TRBJ2-5	CASSLWTGQETQYF	TGTGCCAGCAGCCTCTGGACAGGGCAAGAGACCCAGTACTTC
-	TRBV7-8	TRBD2	TRBJ2-7	CASRGLAGTYEQYF	TGTGCCAGCAGAGGACTAGCGGGGACCTACGAGCAGTACTTC
-	TRBV7-8	-	TRBJ2-7	CASSSRRETAGEQYF	TGTGCCAGCAGCTCACGACGGGAGACAGCAGGCGAGCAGTACTTC
once	TRBV11-2	-	TRBJ1-2	CASSLNVNGYTF	TGTGCCAGCAGCTTAAATGTCAATGGCTACACCTTC
-	TRBV5-1	TRBD1	TRBJ1-2	CASSTPDRGHGYTF	TGCGCCAGCAGCACCCCGGACAGGGGGCATGGCTACACCTTC
-	TRBV5-6	TRBD2	TRBJ2-4	CASSYIAGGPGKNIQYF	TGTGCCAGCAGCTATATAGCGGGGGGGCCGGGCAAAAACATTCAGTACTTC
-	TRBV7-3	-	TRBJ2-5	CASSSGEIQETQYF	TGTGCCAGCAGCTCGGGAGAGATACAAGAGACCCAGTACTTC
-	TRBV29-1	TRBD2	TRBJ2-3	CSVSTSGKSDTQYF	TGCAGCGTCTCGACTAGCGGGAAGTCAGATACGCAGTATTTT
-	TRBV5-1	-	TRBJ1-4	CASSLINPNEKLFF	TGCGCCAGCAGCTTGATTAATCCTAATGAAAAACTGTTTTTT
-	TRBV9	TRBD1	TRBJ2-5	CASSVAGGQPQETQYF	TGTGCCAGCAGCGTAGCTGGGGGACAGCCTCAAGAGACCCAGTACTTC
-	TRBV30	TRBD2	TRBJ2-7	CAWSVHLAGGGEQYF	TGTGCCTGGAGTGTACACCTAGCGGGGGGGGGTGAGCAGTACTTC
-	TRBV5-1	-	TRBJ2-3	CASSLETPSTDTQYF	TGCGCCAGCAGCTTGGAGACACCTAGCACAGATACGCAGTATTTT
-	TRBV10-3	TRBD1	TRBJ2-2	CAIREGQAAGELFF	TGTGCCATCAGGGAGGGACAGGCTGCCGGGGAGCTGTTTTTT
-	TRBV2	TRBD1	TRBJ1-4	CASNPGQGVRNEKLFF	TGTGCCAGCAATCCGGGACAGGGGGTGCGGAATGAAAAACTGTTTTTT
-	TRBV7-2	TRBD1	TRBJ2-7	CASSLVSGQGARSTYEQYF	TGTGCCAGCAGCTTAGTATCGGGACAGGGCGCTAGATCGACCTACGAGCAGTACTTC
-	TRBV6-5	-	TRBJ1-1	CASSYSPGEDTEAFF	TGTGCCAGCAGTTACTCTCCCGGGGAGGACACTGAAGCTTTCTTT
-	TRBV7-2	-	TRBJ1-4	CASSLKPGINEKLFF	TGTGCCAGCAGCTTAAAACCAGGCATTAACGAAAAACTGTTTTTT
once	TRBV6-1	-	TRBJ2-1	CASTPRAEGVREQFF	TGTGCCAGCACGCCCCGGGCCGAGGGTGTCCGGGAGCAGTTCTTC
-	TRBV6-1	-	TRBJ1-1	CASSAGGGDGEAFF	TGTGCCAGCAGCGCTGGAGGAGGGGACGGTGAAGCTTTCTTT